This entry is about one T cell receptor beta chain. It lacks a known antigen. It has no much larger one-base neighbor in the sample; base qualities were not kept. V is trimmed back by 1 base and J by 8 bases, and the junction contains 8 bases that no gene match accounts for. For CDR1 and CDR2, the germline V gene (reference sequence) lists SEHNR and FQNEAQ. From the cysteine up to the phenylalanine, the CDR3 has a length of 15 residues. Left in the record is the CDR3 DNA by itself, 45 bases read in frame from the first base. The method was the immunoSEQ multiplex PCR assay. TCRdb provides this immuneACCESS table in a form limited to in-frame rearrangements. Some clones are lacking; in checked studies, under half of them reflect an unresolved V gene, and why the rest are absent is not known. Present in this sample are under 85,000 clones, nearly 98% of which were seen just once. The ten largest make up more than 0.25% of the sample.

These data originate in a study of technical replicates of blood from a few donors (TCRdb year 2017). This receptor was obtained from a human donor in good health. Source material: T cells isolated from PBMCs. Recombination linked TRBV7-9 to TRBJ1-2; 9 junctional bases match TRBD1. At the DNA level, the sequence is TGTGCCAGCAGCTTAGGCTTGGGACAGGGCTTCGGCTACACCTTC. Its amino acids are CASSLGLGQGFGYTF. This CDR3, with the reference TRBV7-9 and TRBJ1-2 proteins standing in past its ends, gives the full variable domain DTGVSQNPRHKITKRGQNVTFRCDPISEHNRLYWYRQTLGQGPEFLTYFQNEAQLEKSRLLSDRFSAERPKGSFSTLEIQRTEQGDSAMYLCASSLGLGQGFGYTFGSGTRLTVV.